Below are 24 T cell receptor beta chains sequenced from a single sample in a study of regulatory T cells in long-lasting Graves disease. Time point denoted: newly diagnosed GD, antithyroid drugs for less than 3 months. Extracted RNA from PBMCs served as the source of the TCR library. Libraries of TCR beta came from iRepertoire HTBI primers plus Arm-PCR of CDR3 regions. TCRdb processed the multiplex PCR reads anew with MiXCR; each CDR3 protein has one entry. This sample has a few hundred thousand distinct CDR3 sequences, with around an eighth found just once. These sequences were also reported in another study, on T cells in Graves' hyperthyroidism and ophthalmopathy.

The sequenced sample was peripheral blood mononuclear cells (PBMCs), obtained at new diagnosis, from a patient treated with antithyroid drugs. Receptors originate from a man aged 25-45 years with Graves disease.

This clonotype was picked up a small number of times. V usage is TRBV27 and J usage is TRBJ1-5; 7 positions match TRBD1. V dropped 5 bases and J dropped 7; count of bases not matched to a gene: 11. CDR1 MNHEY and CDR2 SMNVEV come from the germline V gene (reference sequence). The CDR3 spans 15 residues. CDR3 in amino acids: CASSLENRGGQPQHF. CDR3 bases: TGTGCCAGCAGTCTAGAAAACAGGGGTGGACAGCCCCAGCATTTT.

This clonotype has ten or more counts. V and J are TRBV3-1 and TRBJ2-1; D is unclear. The DNA end favors TRBJ2-5, so the J call may be wrong. The CDR3 consists of 14 residues. In germline, CDR1 is LGHDT, CDR2 YNNKEL (reference sequence). CDR3: CASSQDWARETQYF. The CDR3 bases are TGTGCCAGCAGCCAAGATTGGGCAAGGGAGACCCAGTACTTC.

This clonotype has at least ten counts. The V and J genes are TRBV12-3 or TRBV12-4 and TRBJ1-1; D call uncertain. This CDR3 is 15 amino acids long. V shed 4 bases and J shed 1 base, with 13 bases lying between them. The CDR3 reads CASSWAPSGNTEAFF. The CDR3 nucleotides read TGTGCCAGCAGTTGGGCCCCCTCGGGGAACACTGAAGCTTTCTTT.

This clonotype was recorded many times. The chain has TRBV11-2 and TRBJ2-3; the match to TRBD2 covers 8 bases. Germline CDR1 SGHAT, CDR2 FQNNGV. The V segment lost 1 base and the J segment 6 bases; nucleotides outside the gene matches: 6. The CDR3 sequence is 15 residues long. CDR3 in amino acids: CASSLGAGESDTQYF. The CDR3 DNA sequence: TGTGCCAGCAGCTTAGGAGCGGGAGAATCGGATACGCAGTATTTT.

This clonotype was recorded many times. The chain recombines TRBV12-3 or TRBV12-4 with TRBJ2-5; D not certain. V was pared by 6 bases and J by 5 bases, with 16 bases between. The CDR3 consists of 14 residues. As DNA, the CDR3 is TGTGCCAGCAGCCCCATAGTGGCCCGGGAGACCCAGTACTTC. As protein: CASSPIVARETQYF.

The rearrangement links TRBV19 to TRBJ1-5; D is perhaps TRBD1 (5 bases). The CDR3 has 14 amino acids. Trimming cost V 6 bases and J 2 bases, with 11 bases left between them. Germline V gene sequence: CDR1 LNHDA, CDR2 SQIVND (reference sequence). The CDR3 loop is CASRFREGNQPQHF. CDR3 sequence (DNA): TGTGCCAGTAGGTTCAGGGAGGGCAATCAGCCCCAGCATTTT.

V and J are TRBV5-1 and TRBJ2-2, with 8 bases aligning to TRBD1. V gave up 0 bases and J gave up 6 bases; unmatched junction bases: 4. Germline CDR1 SGHRS, CDR2 YFSETQ. The CDR3 runs to 15 residues. The CDR3 protein is CASSLVQGAAGELFF. The CDR3 nucleotides read TGCGCCAGCAGCTTGGTGCAGGGGGCGGCCGGGGAGCTGTTTTTT.

This clonotype showed up just a few times. V usage is TRBV4-1 and J usage is TRBJ2-7, with D possibly being TRBD2 (5 bases). This CDR3 region has 14 residues. V lost 1 base to trimming and J lost 3 bases, with 10 bases between them. Germline CDR1 MGHRA, CDR2 YSYEKL. This chain's CDR3 is CASSQVTGFYEQYF. Written as DNA, the CDR3 is TGCGCCAGCAGCCAAGTTACGGGGTTCTACGAGCAGTACTTC.

The CDR3 region is CATSRKREGVYEQYF. The CDR3 region has the DNA TGTGCCACCAGCCGCAAGCGGGAGGGGGTCTACGAGCAGTACTTC. This chain links TRBV15 with TRBJ2-7, with 10 bases lining up with TRBD2. Germline lookup yields CDR1 LNHNV and CDR2 YYDKDF (reference sequence). V lost 5 bases and J lost 3; bases outside the gene matches: 7. The CDR3 length is 15 residues.

This clonotype was detected ten times or more. V usage is TRBV20-1 and J usage is TRBJ2-7; weak D call: TRBD2 (5 bases). The CDR3 is 14 amino acids. Germline CDR1 DFQATT, CDR2 SNEGSKA (reference sequence). Trimming shortened V by 3 bases and J by 2 bases, and 14 bases separated the two germline ends. CDR3 residues: CSASDGEVTYEQYF. CDR3 in DNA: TGCAGTGCTAGTGACGGGGAAGTAACCTACGAGCAGTACTTC.

The J gene is TRBJ2-7, the V gene TRBV20-1; D may match TRBD1 or TRBD2 (5 bases each). The V end lost 3 bases, the J end lost 4 bases, and 13 bases lay between the germline ends. Germline V CDR1 and CDR2: DFQATT, SNEGSKA (reference sequence). CDR3 length equals 13 residues. CDR3 coding DNA: TGCAGTGCTAGGACCCCGGGGCGTTACGAGCAGTACTTC. As protein: CSARTPGRYEQYF.

This clonotype was observed many times. V and J are TRBV10-3 and TRBJ2-3, with D unresolved. The germline CDR1 and CDR2 sequences are ENHRY and SYGVKD. This CDR3 region has 13 residues. V dropped 6 bases and J dropped 6 bases, with 13 bases sitting between them. The CDR3 here is CAISDEPWDTQYF. For the CDR3, the DNA is TGTGCCATCAGCGACGAACCGTGGGATACGCAGTATTTT.

This clonotype was counted only a few times. The V gene is TRBV27, the J gene TRBJ2-7; a weak D match, TRBD2 (6 bases). CDR3 size: 14 residues. With 5 bases removed from V and 0 bases from J, the gap between germline ends came to 11 bases. Germline CDR1 MNHEY, CDR2 SMNVEV (reference sequence). CDR3 amino acids: CASSPGLISYEQYF. The CDR3 bases are TGTGCCAGCAGTCCAGGACTAATCTCCTACGAGCAGTACTTC.

This clonotype was observed many times. This sequence joins TRBV20-1 and TRBJ1-6, with D unclear. There are 16 residues in the CDR3. Germline-derived CDR1 and CDR2 are DFQATT and SNEGSKA (reference sequence). V lost 0 bases and J lost 10, with 19 bases in between. The CDR3 DNA follows: TGCAGTGCTAGAGATTTGGAAGGTTGGCCTAGATCACCCCTCCACTTT. Protein sequence: CSARDLEGWPRSPLHF.

At least ten counts were recorded for this clonotype. The V call is TRBV11-2, the J call TRBJ2-3; D is unclear. Trimming stripped 0 bases from V and 10 bases from J, with 17 bases between. The germline V gene encodes CDR1 SGHAT and CDR2 FQNNGV. This CDR3 has 15 amino acids. Here the CDR3 reads CASSLEGRVYGSQYF. The CDR3 DNA reads as TGTGCCAGCAGCTTAGAGGGAAGGGTCTATGGTTCGCAGTATTTT.

This clonotype was observed many times. This sequence joins TRBV11-3 and TRBJ2-5; 7 nucleotides align to TRBD2. The CDR3 is made up of 14 amino acids. Germline V lookup: CDR1 SGHNT, CDR2 YENEEA. V gave up 3 bases and J gave up 2 bases; unmatched junction bases: 3. In nucleotides, the CDR3 is TGTGCCAGCAGCTTCAGCGGGACTCAAGAGACCCAGTACTTC. The encoded protein is CASSFSGTQETQYF.

The J gene is TRBJ2-3, the V gene TRBV5-1; either TRBD1 or TRBD2 may fit D (5 bases each). Per the germline V gene, CDR1 is SGHRS and CDR2 is YFSETQ. The CDR3 is 13 amino acids. Between the trimmed V and J ends, which lost 6 bases and 6 bases, there was a span of 14 bases. CDR3 loop: CASTAGDLDTQYF. CDR3 bases: TGCGCCAGCACCGCCGGGGACCTCGATACGCAGTATTTT.

In this sample, this clonotype turned up many times. The chain combines TRBV12-3 or TRBV12-4 with TRBJ2-7; 13 bases line up with TRBD2. CDR3 length equals 17 residues. Unmatched junction bases numbered 10, after V lost 5 bases and J lost 3 bases. The CDR3 protein is CASSRTSGRAKHYEQYF. CDR3 coding DNA: TGTGCCAGCAGTCGAACTAGCGGGAGGGCCAAACACTACGAGCAGTACTTC.

This clonotype was picked up many times. This chain connects TRBV5-1 to TRBJ2-3; D is ambiguous. CDR3 length: 14 amino acids. V was shortened by 0 bases and J by 5 bases, with 10 bases between the two germline ends. Germline V lookup: CDR1 SGHRS, CDR2 YFSETQ. The DNA of the CDR3 is TGCGCCAGCAGCTTGGGCAGGCAACAAGATACGCAGTATTTT. Translation gives CASSLGRQQDTQYF.

In its sample, this clonotype was seen once. The rearrangement links TRBV2 to TRBJ2-5, with 14 bases identical to TRBD2. With the DNA end fitting TRBJ2-1 better, the J assignment may be wrong. This CDR3 spans 14 amino acids. Germline CDR1 reads SNHLY; CDR2 reads FYNNEI. The CDR3 sequence: CASLTSGRADEQFF. CDR3 in DNA: TGTGCCAGCCTGACTAGCGGGAGGGCCGATGAGCAGTTCTTC.

This clonotype was seen at least ten times. V usage is TRBV2 and J usage is TRBJ1-1; no definite D call. The V and J ends lost 2 bases and 1 base respectively, with 11 bases between them. The V gene's germline CDR1 is SNHLY and CDR2 FYNNEI. The CDR3 length is 15 residues. The CDR3 sequence: CASSETANRNTEAFF. In DNA, the CDR3 is TGTGCCAGCAGTGAAACGGCGAATAGGAACACTGAAGCTTTCTTT.

Worth noting for this clonotype: This may be a read error: a much more frequent sequence differs by one nucleotide. The V call is TRBV20-1, the J call TRBJ2-3, with TRBD2 matching over 10 bases. Germline loops: CDR1 DFQATT, CDR2 SNEGSKA (reference sequence). The CDR3 spans 15 residues. The CDR3 DNA sequence: TGCAGTGCTTACGCTATAGCGGGAGGAACAGAAACGCAGTATTTT. Its protein product is CSAYAIAGGTETQYF.

This clonotype was seen ten or more times. The gene calls are TRBV5-1 and TRBJ2-3; 15 bases map to TRBD2. The CDR3 is made up of 13 amino acids. V dropped 7 bases and J dropped 9; count of bases not matched to a gene: 3. CDR1 and CDR2 (germline): SGHRS, YFSETQ. This chain's CDR3 is CASGGLAGGTQYF. In nucleotides, the CDR3 is TGCGCCAGCGGAGGACTAGCGGGAGGGACGCAGTATTTT.

The rearrangement joins TRBV30 to TRBJ1-5, with no clear D. Germline V gives CDR1 GTSNPN, CDR2 SVGIG (reference sequence). CDR3 length: 13 residues. V gave up 3 bases and J gave up 3 bases, with 9 bases separating them. Written as DNA, the CDR3 is TGTGCCTGGAGCATCGAGTACAATCAGCCCCAGCATTTT. It is translated as CAWSIEYNQPQHF.